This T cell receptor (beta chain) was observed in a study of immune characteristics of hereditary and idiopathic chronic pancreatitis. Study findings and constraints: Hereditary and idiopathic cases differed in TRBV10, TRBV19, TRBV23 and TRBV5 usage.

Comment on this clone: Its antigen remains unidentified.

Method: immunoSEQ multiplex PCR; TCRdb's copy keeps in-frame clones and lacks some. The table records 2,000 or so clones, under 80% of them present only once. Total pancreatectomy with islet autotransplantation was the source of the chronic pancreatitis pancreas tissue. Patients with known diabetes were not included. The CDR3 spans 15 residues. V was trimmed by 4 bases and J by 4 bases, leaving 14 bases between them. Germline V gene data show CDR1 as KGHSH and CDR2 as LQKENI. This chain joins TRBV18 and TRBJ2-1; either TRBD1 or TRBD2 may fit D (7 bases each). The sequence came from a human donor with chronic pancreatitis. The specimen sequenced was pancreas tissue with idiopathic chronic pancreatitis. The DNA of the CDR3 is TGTGCCAGCTCACGCGACAGGGAGGGTTACAATGAGCAGTTCTTC. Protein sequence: CASSRDREGYNEQFF.